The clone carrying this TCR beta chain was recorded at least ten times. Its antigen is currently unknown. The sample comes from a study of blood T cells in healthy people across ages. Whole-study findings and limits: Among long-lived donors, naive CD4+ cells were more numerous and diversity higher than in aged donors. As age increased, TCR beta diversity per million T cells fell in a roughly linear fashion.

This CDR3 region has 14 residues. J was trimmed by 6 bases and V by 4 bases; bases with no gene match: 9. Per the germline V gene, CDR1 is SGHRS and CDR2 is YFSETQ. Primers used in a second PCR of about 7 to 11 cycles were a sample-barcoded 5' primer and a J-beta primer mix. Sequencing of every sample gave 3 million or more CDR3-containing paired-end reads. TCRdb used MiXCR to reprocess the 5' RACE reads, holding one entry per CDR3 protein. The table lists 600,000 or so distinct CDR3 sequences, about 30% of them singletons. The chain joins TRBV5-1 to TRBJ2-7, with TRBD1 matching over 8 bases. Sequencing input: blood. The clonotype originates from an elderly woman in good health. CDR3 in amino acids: CASSLDRGAGEQYF. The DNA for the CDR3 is TGCGCCAGCAGCCTCGACAGGGGAGCGGGCGAGCAGTACTTC.